This record looks at one T cell receptor (beta chain) sequence and its context. From the RT-PCR reads, TCRdb called clonotypes with MiXCR, one entry per CDR3 protein. Seen here are 500,000 to 550,000 distinct CDR3 sequences, roughly 25% observed once, and the top ten hold about 2.8%. This CDR3 has 14 residues. Trimming shortened V by 0 bases and J by 6 bases, and 9 bases separated the two germline ends. Germline V gene sequence: CDR1 KGHSH, CDR2 LQKENI. The sample is drawn from a study of response to subunit inactivated influenza vaccine. A further study also used this sample, focusing on T cells expressing NK-cell markers. That paper adds: As the method of synthesis, 5'RACE template switching with UMIs yielded TCR beta cDNA. It was sorted CD3+CD56-NKG2C+, CD3+CD56+NKG2C- and CD3+CD56+NKG2C+ T cells that provided the TCR beta repertoires. Of eight sequenced donors, seven were HCMV-seropositive and one HCMV-seronegative. What restricted sorting to alpha-beta TCR T cells in several experiments was an anti-gamma-delta TCR antibody. In several donors, these clonotypes also led the CD3+CD56-NKG2C+ fraction.

The clonotype comes from a man aged 50 or older who received an inactivated influenza vaccine. This sequence joins TRBV18 and TRBJ2-4, with D perhaps TRBD2 (6 bases). The sample consisted of CD4+ T cells sorted from PBMCs, taken 11 to 12 days after vaccination. The CDR3 coding sequence is TGTGCCAGCTCACCACCGCCTAGCGCAAACATTCAGTACTTC. It translates to CASSPPPSANIQYF.